What follows are 2 T cell receptor beta chains derived from one specimen sequenced in a study of neurological immune-mediated disorders. TCRdb re-derived calls from the 5' RACE reads in MiXCR, one entry per CDR3 protein. In the table there are over 60,000 distinct CDR3 sequences, roughly 4.9% of which are singletons. The sequenced sample was PBMCs. The receptors here all came from a woman in her 70s with multiple sclerosis.

This clonotype has a count of ten or more. The chain combines TRBV7-2 with TRBJ2-7; a possible D gene is TRBD1 (6 bases). CDR3 length: 14 residues. V was shortened by 5 bases and J by 2 bases, with 13 bases between the two germline ends. The germline gives CDR1 SGHTA, CDR2 FQGNSA. Here the CDR3 DNA reads TGTGCCAGCAGCCCTCAGGGGAAGGCCTACGAGCAGTACTTC. Translated, it gives CASSPQGKAYEQYF. Full variable domain (remainder filled in from reference TRBV7-2 and TRBJ2-7): GAGVSQSPSNKVTEKGKDVELRCDPISGHTALYWYRQSLGQGLEFLIYFQGNSAPDKSGLPSDRFSAERTGGSVSTLTIQRTQQEDSAVYLCASSPQGKAYEQYFGPGTRLTVT.

This clonotype was observed a few times. The chain combines TRBV7-9 with TRBJ1-1; perhaps TRBD1 as D (5 bases). The CDR3 extends over 16 amino acids. Between the trimmed V and J ends, which lost 7 bases and 6 bases, there was a span of 24 bases. The germline CDR1 and CDR2 sequences are SEHNR and FQNEAQ (reference sequence). The CDR3 DNA follows: TGTGCCAGCAACGCGAACGGGGGGTTGAGGTTCCCTGAAGCTTTCTTT. Translation gives CASNANGGLRFPEAFF.